Detailed here is one T cell receptor (beta chain). This clonotype occurred many times. There is no known antigen for this receptor. Per-base quality was not reported, and no clone a single base away is much larger than it. Donors were around 37 systemically healthy Caucasian individuals from Russia aged roughly 6 to 90 years. Each donor gave 8 to 10 milliliters of peripheral blood, collected into EDTA-treated Vacutainer tubes. Ficoll-Paque density-gradient centrifugation was used to isolate PBMCs, with at least 7 million obtained per sample. Trizol reagent was used to extract total RNA from PBMCs, with at least 5.5 micrograms per sample. For every donor, an aliquot of PBMCs went through flow cytometry to measure the percentages of naive CD45RAhigh/CD27high T cells. Library preparation was by 5' RACE. Sequencing instrument: Illumina HiSeq 2500. A second PCR of roughly 7 to 12 cycles was run with a J-beta primer mix and a sample-barcoded 5' primer. A template-switch 5' adaptor carrying 12 random nucleotides introduced a unique molecular identifier onto each TCR beta cDNA molecule. Each sample yielded at least 2.5 million CDR3-containing paired-end reads. First-strand cDNA synthesis was performed from all RNA using the Mint cDNA synthesis kit, with priming by a TRBC-specific oligonucleotide. Following uracil-DNA glycosylase treatment, all cDNA underwent a first 18-cycle PCR with the universal primers M1SS and BC2_uni_R. Per the authors' processing: For normalization, 1 million high-quality reads, each with a distinct molecular identifier, were randomly selected from each sample. Reads with shared molecular identifiers were discarded instead of being binned into consensus sequences. MiTCR, run with a Q25 quality threshold and the strictest error-elimination algorithm, handled CDR3 identification, clonotype clustering and error correction. A nonparametric unseen species model with Euler transformation was used to estimate a lower bound on total TCR beta diversity. TCRdb reran the public reads through fastp at Q25 and MiXCR, keeping productive beta chains. Each CDR3 protein gets just one entry, which takes the most common genes and DNA from the rows behind it. TCRdb's processing, not the authors', yielded these V and J calls. In this sample the table shows approximately 900,000 distinct CDR3 sequences, under 35% of which occur a single time. The biggest ten clones account for about a tenth of the sample.

These data belong to a study of blood T cells in healthy people across ages (dated by TCRdb to the mid-2010s). Regarding the research as a whole: In model experiments, template switching captured about one uniquely barcoded TCR beta cDNA molecule for every two T cells. Two additional independent replicas of 1 million unique cDNA reads from the same blood draw were analyzed for two donors (one aged 18 to 30 and one aged 80 or older). Age-related changes in TCR beta repertoire diversity were measured in the study by deep sequencing normalized with unique cDNA molecular identifiers. The donors were divided into four age groups: young (average around 16 years), middle-aged (around 41), aged (around 67) and long-lived (about 84). The paper's findings and limits, for the study overall: Because donor CMV infection status was unknown, age-related changes in expanded clonotypes were potentially confounded. A strong correlation was found between observed TCR beta diversity and the percentage of naive T cells measured by flow cytometry. Total diversity estimates from one million sequenced T cells were considered lower bounds and underestimates. Compared with the aged group, the long-lived group had more naive CD4+ T cells, fewer expanded clones and increased TCR diversity, suggesting age selection. Observed TCR beta diversity per million T cells fell roughly linearly with age, and a significant reduction was already apparent by age around 40. Because profiling used bulk unsorted PBMCs, naive and antigen-experienced compartments could not be compared conclusively.

V is clipped by 3 bases and J by 2 bases, and the sequence between their germline boundaries is 22 bases long. Including cysteine and phenylalanine, the CDR3 has 18 amino acids. The retained sequence is limited to the CDR3, 54 bases, with the frame set at the first base. A further study also used this sample, focusing on T cells of mothers and their children. From the second report: Nine systemically healthy Caucasian individuals served as donors, namely three mothers together with their six children. cDNA synthesis used all of the extracted RNA, with 1.5 ug of RNA in each 15 ul reaction. In the second PCR, sample barcodes and 2-4 random nucleotides were introduced via the M1S primer. Each mother yielded over 8.5 million TCR beta CDR3 reads and each child 2.5 million to 3 million reads. Thymic selection similarly shapes TCR recombination output in related and unrelated pairs, with minor effect from inherited differences. Normalized repertoire overlap was always slightly but never significantly higher in related than unrelated mother-child pairs. No persistent microchimeric T cell clones were found, with a detection sensitivity of around 100 clones per million clonotypes. The study used deep NGS to compare TCR beta repertoires of mothers and children, seeking features distinguishing related mother-child pairs from unrelated individuals. The mean age was about 38 +/- 4 years for the mothers and roughly 11 +/- 4 years for the children. After adapters were ligated using NEBNext reagents, the libraries underwent 100+100 nt paired-end sequencing on an Illumina HiSeq 2000. To avoid cross-contamination, the mother libraries and the child libraries were prepared a month apart and sequenced in separate runs. For each donor, somewhere between roughly 450,000 and 2,000,000 distinct TCR beta clonotypes were identified. Naive TCR beta clonotypes were estimated from low-frequency clonotypes matched to each donor's FACS-determined naive share, without sorting.

This receptor was taken from a middle-aged woman in good health. Sequencing was done on a sample of blood. The rearrangement combines TRBV12-3 or TRBV12-4 with TRBJ2-5, and possibly TRBD1, on 5 matching bases. CDR3 loop: CASSFPIWPLGRQETQYF. The sequenced DNA: TGTGCCAGCAGTTTCCCGATCTGGCCCCTGGGGCGACAAGAGACCCAGTACTTC.